Each of the 30 T cell receptor beta chains below was sequenced from the same sample in a study of T-cell memory formation after mild COVID-19. MiXCR was run by TCRdb on the 5' RACE reads, yielding one entry per CDR3 protein. The sample holds 280,000 or so distinct CDR3 sequences, 15% to 20% seen once. Sample: PBMCs or a T cell subset sorted from them (not recorded which). Every receptor here comes from a young man who had mild COVID-19 (a few samples of this study predate the infection). Cell type and time point are not known.

This clonotype turned up a few times. V gene TRBV11-2 combines with J gene TRBJ2-1; a weak D match, TRBD2 (6 bases). Germline lookup yields CDR1 SGHAT and CDR2 FQNNGV. The CDR3 has 13 amino acids. The V and J ends lost 5 bases and 10 bases respectively, with 15 bases between them. As DNA, the CDR3 is TGTGCCAGCAGCCGCGGGGCCTGGCGAGAGCAGTTCTTC. This sequence encodes CASSRGAWREQFF.

This clonotype showed up just a few times. J is TRBJ1-4 and V is TRBV12-3 or TRBV12-4; the match to TRBD1 covers 10 bases. Trimming cost V 5 bases and J 5 bases; bases outside gene matches: 5. The CDR3 totals 15 residues. CDR3 DNA sequence: TGTGCCAGCAGTAAACGGACAGGGGGAAATGAAAAACTGTTTTTT. Translating gives CASSKRTGGNEKLFF.

This chain links TRBV12-3 or TRBV12-4 with TRBJ1-3; TRBD1 matches at 7 bases. The V and J ends lost 7 bases and 4 bases, in that order; junction bases with no gene match: 4. The CDR3 extends over 13 amino acids. CDR3 protein: CASKRTGGNTIYF. The CDR3 bases are TGTGCCAGCAAACGGACAGGCGGAAACACCATATATTTT.

This clonotype was observed a handful of times. The chain links TRBV5-6 to TRBJ2-5, with 9 bases fitting TRBD2. The CDR3 spans 17 residues. CDR1 and CDR2 (germline): SGHDT, YYEEEE. V was clipped by 5 bases and J by 4 bases; unmatched bases: 15. The DNA for the CDR3 is TGTGCCAGCAGAGTGGGGCTAGCGGGGCCAAGGGGAGAGACCCAGTACTTC. Translation: CASRVGLAGPRGETQYF.

This clonotype showed up just a few times. This rearrangement joins TRBV6-5 to TRBJ2-1; D gene uncertain. The CDR3 covers 12 residues. CDR1 and CDR2 from the germline V gene are MNHEY and SVGAGI. Trimming took 8 bases from V and 7 from J, leaving 12 bases between them. CDR3 protein: CASADRVNEQFF. CDR3 bases: TGTGCCAGCGCTGATAGGGTAAATGAGCAGTTCTTC.

The chain links TRBV6-2 or TRBV6-3 to TRBJ2-2; D may be TRBD1 or TRBD2 (6 bases each). From germline, CDR1 is MNHEY and CDR2 SVGEGT. CDR3 length equals 14 residues. The ends were cut back, 3 bases at V and 4 bases at J, with 9 bases in the middle. In DNA, the CDR3 is TGTGCCAGCAGTTATGGAGGGGGCACCGGGGAGCTGTTTTTT. It yields the protein CASSYGGGTGELFF.

This clonotype was detected only a few times. This chain uses TRBV12-3 or TRBV12-4 with TRBJ2-3; tentatively, D is TRBD1 (5 bases). The CDR3 has 15 amino acids. V was clipped by 3 bases and J by 2 bases, with 12 bases between them. As DNA, the CDR3 is TGTGCCAGCAGTTTTAGGGCAGGGTACACAGATACGCAGTATTTT. It yields the protein CASSFRAGYTDTQYF.

In this sample, this clonotype turned up a few times. The chain carries TRBV29-1 and TRBJ2-7, with 9 positions matching TRBD1. V was clipped by 5 bases and J by 6 bases; unmatched bases: 8. CDR3 length: 13 residues. Germline CDR1 and CDR2: SQVTM and ANQGSEA. Here the CDR3 DNA reads TGCAGCGTTTTAGGGACAGGGTCTTTCGAGCAGTACTTC. Translation gives CSVLGTGSFEQYF.

The chain combines TRBV4-1 with TRBJ1-2, with TRBD1 as a possible D gene (5 bases). CDR3 length equals 15 residues. In germline, CDR1 is MGHRA, CDR2 YSYEKL. V was clipped by 4 bases and J by 6 bases, with 18 bases between them. CDR3 in amino acids: CASSRKDTGSHGYTF. For the CDR3, the DNA is TGCGCCAGCAGCCGGAAGGACACGGGGTCCCATGGCTACACCTTC.

This clonotype was counted between two and nine times. The chain couples TRBV2 to TRBJ2-2; weak D call: TRBD1 (6 bases). CDR1 and CDR2 (germline): SNHLY, FYNNEI. V dropped 3 bases and J dropped 6 bases, with 11 bases sitting between them. The CDR3 has 14 amino acids. The CDR3 DNA reads TGTGCCAGCAGTGACAACAGGGTCCCCGGGGAGCTGTTTTTT. This sequence encodes CASSDNRVPGELFF.

The gene calls are TRBV20-1 and TRBJ2-6; no clear D. V was shortened by 3 bases and J by 0 bases, with 3 bases between the two germline ends. The CDR3 loop spans 13 amino acids. Germline values: CDR1 DFQATT, CDR2 SNEGSKA (reference sequence). CDR3 coding DNA: TGCAGTGCTAGCCTCTCTGGGGCCAACGTCCTGACTTTC. As protein: CSASLSGANVLTF.

This chain uses TRBV19 with TRBJ2-2, with 7 bases lining up with TRBD1. Per germline, CDR1 LNHDA and CDR2 SQIVND (reference sequence). The CDR3 totals 15 residues. V was clipped by 4 bases and J by 6 bases; unmatched bases: 8. CDR3 sequence (DNA): TGTGCCAGTAGTACCCGACAGGGAAGGGCCGGGGAGCTGTTTTTT. Its protein is CASSTRQGRAGELFF.

This clonotype was recorded many times. V gene TRBV12-3 or TRBV12-4 combines with J gene TRBJ2-1; maybe TRBD1 (6 bases). V lost 5 bases to trimming and J lost 0 bases, with 11 bases between them. The CDR3 runs 15 residues. The CDR3 reads CASSVTGSSYNEQFF. As DNA, the CDR3 is TGTGCCAGCAGTGTAACAGGGAGCTCCTACAATGAGCAGTTCTTC.

This clonotype was seen a few times. The chain has TRBV4-2 and TRBJ2-3, with D perhaps TRBD2 (7 bases). The CDR3 sequence is 14 residues long. Germline V gene sequence: CDR1 LGHNA, CDR2 YNFKEQ. V lost 4 bases and J 3 bases, leaving 11 bases between the germline ends. CDR3 nucleotide sequence: TGTGCCAGCAGCCGGGGAGGGGGGACAGATACGCAGTATTTT. This sequence encodes CASSRGGGTDTQYF.

This clonotype was observed a handful of times. The V gene is TRBV6-5, the J gene TRBJ2-7; tentatively, D is TRBD1 (5 bases). Trimming shortened V by 0 bases and J by 0 bases, and 9 bases separated the two germline ends. This CDR3 spans 15 amino acids. CDR1 is MNHEY and CDR2 is SVGAGI in the germline V gene. CDR3: CASSYSGQGSYEQYF. CDR3 DNA sequence: TGTGCCAGCAGTTACTCGGGGCAGGGCTCCTACGAGCAGTACTTC.

The chain combines TRBV19 with TRBJ1-5; a weak D match, TRBD1 (5 bases). This CDR3 is built from 15 residues. V was trimmed by 8 bases and J by 2 bases, leaving 16 bases between them. CDR1 and CDR2 (germline): LNHDA, SQIVND (reference sequence). CDR3 sequence: CASSGRAVGNQPQHF. DNA of the CDR3: TGTGCCAGTTCGGGCAGGGCGGTTGGCAATCAGCCCCAGCATTTT.

The chain combines TRBV18 with TRBJ2-1; D gene ambiguous. V was clipped by 3 bases and J by 1 base, with 10 bases between them. The germline gives CDR1 KGHSH, CDR2 LQKENI. This CDR3 has 15 amino acids. This chain's CDR3 is CASSPRTHSYNEQFF. In DNA, the CDR3 is TGTGCCAGCTCACCGAGGACCCATTCCTACAATGAGCAGTTCTTC.

The J gene is TRBJ1-5, the V gene TRBV7-2; D is ambiguous. Germline CDR1 SGHTA, CDR2 FQGNSA. V was trimmed by 1 base and J by 4 bases, leaving 5 bases between them. The CDR3 extends over 13 amino acids. The CDR3 nucleotides read TGTGCCAGCAGCTTAGAGGATAATCAGCCCCAGCATTTT. Encoded protein: CASSLEDNQPQHF.

The gene calls are TRBV20-1 and TRBJ1-1; the match to TRBD1 covers 10 bases. Germline values: CDR1 DFQATT, CDR2 SNEGSKA (reference sequence). This CDR3 has 13 residues. Losses at the gene ends were 7 bases for V and 5 bases for J; bases not matched to a gene: 7. The chain's CDR3 is CSVRQGAMTEAFF. The CDR3 nucleotides read TGCAGTGTCAGACAGGGGGCGATGACTGAAGCTTTCTTT.

This clonotype was counted many times. The DNA of the CDR3 is TGTGCCAGCAGTTTAGCGGCAGCTCAAGAGACCCAGTACTTC. Protein product: CASSLAAAQETQYF. The chain links TRBV12-3 or TRBV12-4 to TRBJ2-5; D gene uncertain. Trimming shortened V by 0 bases and J by 2 bases, and 7 bases separated the two germline ends. The CDR3 loop spans 14 amino acids.

This clonotype was seen at least ten times. The V and J genes are TRBV27 and TRBJ2-3, with 11 bases aligning to TRBD2. Per germline, CDR1 MNHEY and CDR2 SMNVEV (reference sequence). Trimming cost V 6 bases and J 4 bases; bases outside gene matches: 6. This CDR3 spans 15 amino acids. The CDR3 DNA sequence: TGTGCCAGCAGCATAGCGGGGGGGAGCGCAGATACGCAGTATTTT. It yields the protein CASSIAGGSADTQYF.

This clonotype was seen a handful of times. The chain recombines TRBV2 with TRBJ1-2, with 9 bases matching TRBD1. The CDR3 has 12 residues. The germline V gene encodes CDR1 SNHLY and CDR2 FYNNEI. The J segment lost 7 bases and the V segment lost 6 bases, leaving 3 bases of the junction unmatched. The CDR3 DNA reads TGTGCCAGCAGGGACAGGGGAGGTGGCTACACCTTC. Translation: CASRDRGGGYTF.

The chain employs TRBV28 and TRBJ2-6; TRBD1 agrees at 9 bases. The CDR3 totals 15 residues. Germline loops: CDR1 MDHEN, CDR2 SYDVKM. V shed 2 bases and J 8 bases; nucleotides not matched to a gene: 4. In DNA, the CDR3 is TGTGCCAGCAGTTTAGGGGACAGGGAGACCAACGTCCTGACTTTC. This codes for CASSLGDRETNVLTF. The full variable domain, in which reference TRBV28 and TRBJ2-6 provide the parts outside the CDR3, is DVKVTQSSRYLVKRTGEKVFLECVQDMDHENMFWYRQDPGLGLRLIYFSYDVKMKEKGDIPEGYSVSREKKERFSLILESASTNQTSMYLCASSLGDRETNVLTFGAGSRLTVL.

Many counts were recorded for this clonotype. The chain couples TRBV20-1 to TRBJ1-1, with 8 bases that match TRBD1. The V and J ends lost 8 bases and 1 base, in that order; junction bases with no gene match: 6. The CDR3 extends over 13 amino acids. Germline CDR1 reads DFQATT; CDR2 reads SNEGSKA (reference sequence). The CDR3 sequence: CSSRQGWNTEAFF. In DNA, the CDR3 is TGCAGTTCGCGACAGGGGTGGAACACTGAAGCTTTCTTT.

This clonotype was observed a handful of times. At one of its ends the junction is not consistent with the germline gene, which may arise from a read error. The chain employs TRBV20-1 and TRBJ1-3; D remains unclear. Looked up from germline, CDR1 is DFQATT and CDR2 is SNEGSKA (reference sequence). This CDR3 contains 11 residues. CDR3 in DNA: TGTGCTGGACGGTTGCGAAACACCATATATTTT. This encodes CAGRLRNTIYF.

This chain uses TRBV20-1 with TRBJ1-2; 9 bases align to TRBD1. Germline values: CDR1 DFQATT, CDR2 SNEGSKA (reference sequence). Trimming cost V 6 bases and J 4 bases; bases outside gene matches: 6. This CDR3 has 13 residues. The CDR3 sequence is CSAREGQGYGYTF. The CDR3 DNA reads TGCAGTGCGCGGGAGGGACAGGGCTATGGCTACACCTTC.

This clonotype was observed a handful of times. The gene calls are TRBV20-1 and TRBJ2-7; TRBD1 is a possible D gene (6 bases). The germline V and J ends were trimmed by 6 bases and 6 bases, with 12 bases remaining between them. This CDR3 comprises 11 residues. Germline V gene data show CDR1 as DFQATT and CDR2 as SNEGSKA (reference sequence). Here the CDR3 reads CSARRTAEQYF. CDR3 sequence (DNA): TGCAGTGCCCGCCGGACAGCCGAGCAGTACTTC.

The chain combines TRBV20-1 with TRBJ1-1, with no clear D. Per the germline V gene, CDR1 is DFQATT and CDR2 is SNEGSKA (reference sequence). This CDR3 has 12 amino acids. V was trimmed by 3 bases and J by 6 bases, leaving 11 bases between them. CDR3 sequence reads: CSASSLGAEAFF. CDR3 DNA sequence: TGCAGTGCTAGTTCCCTAGGTGCTGAAGCTTTCTTT.

This rearrangement joins TRBV11-2 to TRBJ2-7; D is unresolved. V was cut by 1 base and J by 2 bases, with 12 bases left in between. CDR1 is SGHAT, CDR2 FQNNGV, per germline. The CDR3 loop spans 15 amino acids. CDR3: CASSLVFGGAYEQYV. Written as DNA, the CDR3 is TGTGCCAGCAGCTTAGTGTTTGGCGGTGCCTACGAGCAGTACGTC.

This clonotype came up a few times. The J gene is TRBJ2-2, the V gene TRBV4-1; weak D call: TRBD1 (6 bases). The CDR3 runs 17 residues. Germline CDR1 reads MGHRA; CDR2 reads YSYEKL. V lost 4 bases, J lost 7 bases, and 22 bases lay in between. CDR3 coding DNA: TGCGCCAGCAGCCCCCGCTCGGACAGACCGGCGGGCGGGGAGCTGTTTTTT. This encodes CASSPRSDRPAGGELFF.